Listed below are T cell receptor beta chains from one sample, sequenced in a study of T cell responses to AZD1222 COVID-19 vaccine. Profiling relied on immunoSEQ multiplex PCR, and the TCRdb table lists in-frame clones only, not all of them. Here the sample spans 90,000 to 100,000 clones, roughly 88% being singletons. The sequencing here drew on peripheral blood, taken 28 days after the second AZD1222 dose. The receptors stem from an adult who received the AZD1222 COVID-19 vaccine. The CDR3 runs from the conserved cysteine through the conserved F or W. The order of the fields is D gene, V gene, clone size, J gene, CDR3 protein, CDR3 DNA. D genes are given only for firm matches. Only some rows state a clone size, as once, few, many or a class for expanded clones.

TRBD1,TRBV7-9,.,TRBJ1-2,CASSSGTAYGYTF,TGTGCCAGCAGCTCCGGGACAGCCTATGGCTACACCTTC
TRBD2,TRBV5-1,.,TRBJ2-3,CASSLNGGAGTDTQYF,TGCGCCAGCAGCTTGAACGGGGGGGCCGGCACAGATACGCAGTATTTT
TRBD2,TRBV19,.,TRBJ2-1,CASSTMGLAEGVYNEQFF,TGTGCCAGTAGTACCATGGGACTAGCGGAAGGAGTCTACAATGAGCAGTTCTTC
.,TRBV21-1,.,TRBJ2-2,CASVTGSGELFF,TGTGCCAGCGTTACGGGTTCCGGGGAGCTGTTTTTT
TRBD2,TRBV9,.,TRBJ2-2,CASSVGLAIAGELFF,TGTGCCAGCAGCGTAGGACTAGCAATCGCCGGGGAGCTGTTTTTT
.,TRBV4-3,.,TRBJ1-3,CASSPDRASGNTIYF,TGCGCCAGCAGCCCGGACCGCGCCTCTGGAAACACCATATATTTT
.,TRBV20-1,.,TRBJ2-1,CSASRGPRDEQFF,TGCAGTGCTAGTCGAGGGCCTAGGGATGAGCAGTTCTTC
TRBD2,TRBV7-8,.,TRBJ2-7,CASSLLGGGSPYEQYF,TGTGCCAGCAGCTTATTGGGGGGGGGATCGCCCTACGAGCAGTACTTC
TRBD1,TRBV7-9,many,TRBJ1-5,CASSPGGLFQPQHF,TGTGCCAGCAGCCCAGGGGGTTTGTTTCAGCCCCAGCATTTT
.,TRBV9,.,TRBJ2-7,CASSPPWGRADEQYF,TGTGCCAGCAGCCCGCCCTGGGGAAGAGCGGACGAGCAGTACTTC
TRBD2,TRBV24-1,.,TRBJ2-7,CAPTSGTRFNEQYF,TGTGCCCCAACTTCCGGGACTAGATTTAACGAGCAGTACTTC
TRBD1,TRBV10-1,.,TRBJ2-1,CASSEGTGVYNEQFF,TGCGCCAGCAGTGAGGGGACAGGGGTCTACAATGAGCAGTTCTTC
.,TRBV27,once,TRBJ2-7,CASSSGAAEQYF,TGTGCCAGCAGTTCGGGGGCTGCCGAGCAGTACTTC
.,TRBV24-1,.,TRBJ1-6,CATSDYRPYNSPLHF,TGTGCCACCAGTGATTATAGACCGTATAATTCACCCCTCCACTTT
TRBD2,TRBV7-9,.,TRBJ2-1,CASSRAGSGTNNEQFF,TGTGCCAGCAGCCGTGCCGGTAGCGGGACGAACAATGAGCAGTTCTTC
.,TRBV4-2,.,TRBJ2-7,CASSQDTTGVSYEQYF,TGTGCCAGCAGCCAAGATACTACAGGTGTGTCCTACGAGCAGTACTTC
.,TRBV9,.,TRBJ1-2,CASSVRSGAGNYGYTF,TGTGCCAGCAGCGTGAGGTCTGGGGCAGGGAACTATGGCTACACCTTC
.,TRBV7-9,.,TRBJ1-1,CASSSPRPDPKRNTEAFF,TGTGCCAGCAGCTCCCCTAGACCCGACCCGAAGCGGAACACTGAAGCTTTCTTT
.,TRBV3-1/TRBV3-2,.,TRBJ1-5,CASSPQGYSNQPQHF,TGTGCCAGCAGCCCTCAGGGGTATAGCAATCAGCCCCAGCATTTT
TRBD1,TRBV5-1,.,TRBJ1-3,CASSLDRGGNTIYF,TGCGCCAGCAGCTTAGACAGGGGAGGAAACACCATATATTTT
.,TRBV6-5,many,TRBJ2-1,CASSYGSRSYNEQFF,TGTGCCAGCAGTTACGGGTCGAGGAGTTACAATGAGCAGTTCTTC
.,TRBV11-3,.,TRBJ1-5,CASSPPDQPQHF,TGTGCCAGCAGCCCCCCCGATCAGCCCCAGCATTTT
.,TRBV10-2,.,TRBJ1-1,CASSESPQGRKAFF,TGCGCCAGCAGTGAGTCGCCGCAGGGGCGGAAAGCTTTCTTT
TRBD2,TRBV19,.,TRBJ2-6,CASSRLAGESGANVLTF,TGTGCCAGTAGTAGACTAGCGGGAGAGTCTGGGGCCAACGTCCTGACTTTC
.,TRBV27,.,TRBJ2-1,CASSLTGSLYNEQFF,TGTGCCAGCAGTTTAACCGGGAGTCTCTACAATGAGCAGTTCTTC
.,TRBV15,.,TRBJ2-7,CATSMDTAYEQYF,TGTGCCACCAGCATGGACACAGCCTACGAGCAGTACTTC
TRBD2,TRBV5-1,once,TRBJ2-3,CASKGAGALSSTDTQYF,TGCGCCAGCAAAGGAGCGGGGGCACTTAGTAGCACAGATACGCAGTATTTT
.,TRBV9,.,TRBJ1-1,CASSVEIRNTEAFF,TGTGCCAGCAGCGTAGAGATAAGGAACACTGAAGCTTTCTTT
TRBD1,TRBV9,.,TRBJ1-6,CASSVGTGESSPLHF,TGTGCCAGCAGCGTAGGGACAGGGGAAAGTTCACCCCTCCACTTT
TRBD2,TRBV18,.,TRBJ2-5,CASSRREGQETQYF,TGTGCCAGCTCACGGCGGGAGGGCCAAGAGACCCAGTACTTC
.,TRBV6-5,.,TRBJ1-3,CASSSRGNTIYF,TGTGCCAGCAGCTCCCGAGGAAACACCATATATTTT
.,TRBV2,many,TRBJ1-6,CASSEDRFYNSPLHF,TGTGCCAGCAGTGAAGACAGGTTCTATAATTCACCCCTCCACTTT
.,TRBV3-1/TRBV3-2,.,TRBJ2-5,CASSQGKVQETQYF,TGTGCCAGCAGCCAAGGAAAGGTCCAAGAGACCCAGTACTTC
.,TRBV29-1,few,TRBJ1-2,CSVQTGTNYGYTF,TGCAGCGTCCAAACTGGGACTAACTATGGCTACACCTTC
TRBD1,TRBV14,few,TRBJ2-6,CASSQTGTGANVLTF,TGTGCCAGCAGCCAGACAGGGACTGGGGCCAACGTCCTGACTTTC
.,TRBV24-1,once,TRBJ2-7,CATSDSRQSYEQYF,TGTGCCACCAGTGATTCGCGTCAGAGCTACGAGCAGTACTTC